A selection of T cell receptor beta chains follows, all from one sample in a study of Ad26.COV2.S vaccination and SARS-CoV-2 variants. The assay was immunoSEQ multiplex PCR, and TCRdb's table has in-frame clones only and misses some. Of approximately 300,000 clones listed, around 85% are singletons. Specimen: peripheral blood, collected in a trial of Ad26.COV2.S vaccine versus placebo. These receptor sequences come from a person between 18 and 60 years old who received the Ad26.COV2.S COVID-19 vaccine or a placebo. Each CDR3 is given with its conserved first and last residue. D genes are given only for firm matches. Size is stated for part of the rows, as once, few or many counts, or as a class when the clone is expanded.

j_call: TRBJ1-2; v_call: TRBV3-1/TRBV3-2; d_call: -; clone_size: few; cdr3_aa: CASGGQFYGYTF; cdr3_nt: TGTGCTTCTGGGGGACAATTCTATGGCTACACCTTC
j_call: TRBJ2-2; v_call: TRBV19; d_call: -; clone_size: once; cdr3_aa: CASTQTNTGELFF; cdr3_nt: TGTGCCAGTACCCAGACGAACACCGGGGAGCTGTTTTTT
j_call: TRBJ1-5; v_call: TRBV3-1/TRBV3-2; d_call: -; clone_size: -; cdr3_aa: CASSQRVSGNQPQHF; cdr3_nt: TGTGCCAGCAGCCAACGAGTTTCGGGGAATCAGCCCCAGCATTTT
j_call: TRBJ1-4; v_call: TRBV3-1/TRBV3-2; d_call: -; clone_size: -; cdr3_aa: CASSQMTASTNEKLFF; cdr3_nt: TGTGCCAGCAGCCAAATGACTGCCTCAACTAATGAAAAACTGTTTTTT
j_call: TRBJ1-2; v_call: TRBV18; d_call: -; clone_size: once; cdr3_aa: CASSSADSSGYTF; cdr3_nt: TGTGCCAGCTCATCAGCGGACAGTTCAGGCTACACCTTC
j_call: TRBJ2-1; v_call: TRBV4-1; d_call: -; clone_size: -; cdr3_aa: CASSQNAGNEQFF; cdr3_nt: TGCGCCAGCAGCCAGAACGCGGGCAATGAGCAGTTCTTC
j_call: TRBJ2-1; v_call: TRBV28; d_call: TRBD2; clone_size: once; cdr3_aa: CASGRGRHVGRYNEQFF; cdr3_nt: TGTGCCAGCGGGAGGGGTCGTCACGTCGGAAGATACAATGAGCAGTTCTTC
j_call: TRBJ2-1; v_call: TRBV7-8; d_call: -; clone_size: once; cdr3_aa: CASSLGSAYNEQFF; cdr3_nt: TGTGCCAGCAGCTTAGGATCAGCTTACAATGAGCAGTTCTTC
j_call: TRBJ2-7; v_call: TRBV6-1; d_call: TRBD2; clone_size: many; cdr3_aa: CASSEGWGTSVYEQYF; cdr3_nt: TGTGCCAGCAGTGAAGGGTGGGGGACTAGCGTCTACGAGCAGTACTTC
j_call: TRBJ1-1; v_call: TRBV7-2; d_call: -; clone_size: many; cdr3_aa: CASSLRTDTEAFF; cdr3_nt: TGTGCCAGCAGCTTAAGGACAGACACTGAAGCTTTCTTT
j_call: TRBJ2-3; v_call: TRBV9; d_call: -; clone_size: -; cdr3_aa: CASSRRWGDSLGTDTQYF; cdr3_nt: TGTGCCAGCAGCCGTAGGTGGGGGGATTCTTTAGGCACAGATACGCAGTATTTT
j_call: TRBJ2-5; v_call: TRBV5-1; d_call: -; clone_size: -; cdr3_aa: CASSLGQIQETQYF; cdr3_nt: TGCGCCAGCAGCTTGGGGCAGATTCAAGAGACCCAGTACTTC
j_call: TRBJ1-3; v_call: TRBV28; d_call: -; clone_size: -; cdr3_aa: CASSFVSSGNTIYF; cdr3_nt: TGTGCCAGCAGTTTTGTGAGCTCTGGAAACACCATATATTTT
j_call: TRBJ2-2; v_call: TRBV7-2; d_call: -; clone_size: -; cdr3_aa: CASSLAKDTGELFF; cdr3_nt: TGTGCCAGCAGCTTAGCAAAGGACACCGGGGAGCTGTTTTTT
j_call: TRBJ2-1; v_call: TRBV5-4; d_call: TRBD2; clone_size: -; cdr3_aa: CASRLAGGDEQFF; cdr3_nt: TGTGCCAGCAGACTAGCGGGGGGGGATGAGCAGTTCTTC
j_call: TRBJ1-2; v_call: TRBV5-1; d_call: TRBD1; clone_size: -; cdr3_aa: CASSGGGGYGYTF; cdr3_nt: TGCGCCAGCAGCGGAGGGGGCGGCTATGGCTACACCTTC
j_call: TRBJ2-6; v_call: TRBV2; d_call: -; clone_size: -; cdr3_aa: CASSGDGGPTGANVLTF; cdr3_nt: TGTGCCAGCAGTGGGGACGGCGGGCCAACTGGGGCCAACGTCCTGACTTTC
j_call: TRBJ1-1; v_call: TRBV15; d_call: -; clone_size: -; cdr3_aa: CATSREQGGRAFF; cdr3_nt: TGTGCCACCAGCAGGGAACAGGGTGGCAGGGCTTTCTTT
j_call: TRBJ1-1; v_call: TRBV5-1; d_call: TRBD1; clone_size: -; cdr3_aa: CASSTGQGSTAFF; cdr3_nt: TGCGCCAGCAGCACGGGACAGGGGAGCACGGCTTTCTTT
j_call: TRBJ1-6; v_call: TRBV11-2; d_call: -; clone_size: -; cdr3_aa: CASSFKGDSPLHF; cdr3_nt: TGTGCCAGCAGCTTTAAAGGGGATTCACCCCTCCACTTT
j_call: TRBJ2-7; v_call: TRBV15; d_call: TRBD2; clone_size: once; cdr3_aa: CATSRGPTSGGDEQYF; cdr3_nt: TGTGCCACCAGCAGAGGACCGACTAGCGGGGGGGACGAGCAGTACTTC
j_call: TRBJ2-1; v_call: TRBV21-1; d_call: -; clone_size: once; cdr3_aa: CASPAGQFF; cdr3_nt: TGTGCCAGCCCGGCGGGGCAGTTCTTC
j_call: TRBJ1-5; v_call: TRBV6-2/TRBV6-3; d_call: -; clone_size: -; cdr3_aa: CASSYSGRGSQPQHF; cdr3_nt: TGTGCCAGCAGTTACTCGGGCAGGGGCAGTCAGCCCCAGCATTTT
j_call: TRBJ2-1; v_call: TRBV11-2; d_call: -; clone_size: -; cdr3_aa: CASSLEIRGYNIGNEQFF; cdr3_nt: TGTGCCAGCAGTCTGGAAATCCGGGGGTATAACATAGGGAATGAGCAGTTCTTC
j_call: TRBJ1-1; v_call: TRBV12-2; d_call: -; clone_size: -; cdr3_aa: CASRPKGDTEAFF; cdr3_nt: TGTGCAAGTCGTCCGAAGGGGGACACTGAAGCTTTCTTT
j_call: TRBJ1-4; v_call: TRBV7-9; d_call: -; clone_size: -; cdr3_aa: CASSIGHTLTEEKLFF; cdr3_nt: TGTGCCAGCAGCATCGGACATACGCTAACTGAGGAAAAACTGTTTTTT
j_call: TRBJ2-1; v_call: TRBV7-2; d_call: -; clone_size: -; cdr3_aa: CASSPGQISYNEQFF; cdr3_nt: TGTGCCAGCAGTCCCGGACAGATCTCCTACAATGAGCAGTTCTTC
j_call: TRBJ1-2; v_call: TRBV6-5; d_call: TRBD1; clone_size: once; cdr3_aa: CANRLTGSNYGYTF; cdr3_nt: TGTGCCAACAGGCTGACAGGGTCCAACTATGGCTACACCTTC
j_call: TRBJ2-7; v_call: TRBV5-8; d_call: -; clone_size: -; cdr3_aa: CASSSTILYEQYF; cdr3_nt: TGTGCCAGCAGCTCGACTATTCTCTACGAGCAGTACTTC
j_call: TRBJ1-3; v_call: TRBV28; d_call: -; clone_size: -; cdr3_aa: CASSRTGPEGTIYF; cdr3_nt: TGTGCCAGCAGCAGAACAGGTCCTGAAGGCACCATATATTTT
j_call: TRBJ2-3; v_call: TRBV25-1; d_call: -; clone_size: -; cdr3_aa: CASTPAGDTDTQYF; cdr3_nt: TGTGCCAGCACCCCGGCAGGGGACACAGATACGCAGTATTTT
j_call: TRBJ2-7; v_call: TRBV18; d_call: TRBD1; clone_size: -; cdr3_aa: CASSPGTGGPYEQYF; cdr3_nt: TGTGCCAGCTCACCAGGGACAGGGGGACCTTACGAGCAGTACTTC
j_call: TRBJ1-1; v_call: TRBV2; d_call: TRBD1; clone_size: -; cdr3_aa: CASRLHGGQGNTEAFF; cdr3_nt: TGTGCCAGCAGACTCCACGGCGGACAGGGGAACACTGAAGCTTTCTTT
j_call: TRBJ1-2; v_call: TRBV3-1/TRBV3-2; d_call: -; clone_size: few; cdr3_aa: CASSSRGGMDGYTF; cdr3_nt: TGTGCCAGCAGCTCCAGGGGAGGAATGGATGGCTACACCTTC
j_call: TRBJ2-3; v_call: TRBV7-6; d_call: -; clone_size: once; cdr3_aa: CASSIALGGTRDTQYF; cdr3_nt: TGTGCCAGCTCCATAGCCCTTGGTGGGACGAGAGATACGCAGTATTTT
j_call: TRBJ2-7; v_call: TRBV28; d_call: -; clone_size: -; cdr3_aa: CASSFRQESSYEQYF; cdr3_nt: TGTGCCAGCAGTTTTAGGCAGGAAAGCTCCTACGAGCAGTACTTC
j_call: TRBJ1-2; v_call: TRBV6-1; d_call: -; clone_size: -; cdr3_aa: CASSARQASVLKDGYTF; cdr3_nt: TGTGCCAGCAGTGCACGACAGGCATCAGTACTCAAGGATGGCTACACCTTC
j_call: TRBJ2-3; v_call: TRBV30; d_call: -; clone_size: -; cdr3_aa: CAWSVRRGIERDTQYF; cdr3_nt: TGTGCCTGGAGTGTACGCCGGGGCATTGAAAGGGATACGCAGTATTTT
j_call: TRBJ1-5; v_call: TRBV7-2; d_call: -; clone_size: -; cdr3_aa: CASSSTVSNQPQHF; cdr3_nt: TGTGCCAGCAGCTCCACAGTTAGCAATCAGCCCCAGCATTTT
j_call: TRBJ2-2; v_call: TRBV5-4; d_call: TRBD2; clone_size: -; cdr3_aa: CASSLGTRSSTGELFF; cdr3_nt: TGTGCCAGCAGCCTCGGGACTAGGTCAAGCACCGGGGAGCTGTTTTTT
j_call: TRBJ2-7; v_call: TRBV10-3; d_call: -; clone_size: -; cdr3_aa: CASGTAEQYF; cdr3_nt: TGTGCCTCGGGCACCGCGGAGCAGTACTTC
j_call: TRBJ1-1; v_call: TRBV19; d_call: -; clone_size: -; cdr3_aa: CASSIERLLNTEAFF; cdr3_nt: TGTGCCAGTAGTATAGAACGACTTCTGAACACTGAAGCTTTCTTT
j_call: TRBJ2-1; v_call: TRBV29-1; d_call: -; clone_size: -; cdr3_aa: CSVRDSNYNEQFF; cdr3_nt: TGCAGCGTTAGGGACTCGAATTACAATGAGCAGTTCTTC
j_call: TRBJ2-1; v_call: TRBV3-1/TRBV3-2; d_call: TRBD1; clone_size: -; cdr3_aa: CASSPLQGALSNEQFF; cdr3_nt: TGTGCCAGCAGCCCGTTACAGGGGGCCCTATCTAATGAGCAGTTCTTC
j_call: TRBJ2-3; v_call: TRBV27; d_call: TRBD1; clone_size: -; cdr3_aa: CASSLTMWDRGITDTQYF; cdr3_nt: TGTGCCAGCAGTTTAACAATGTGGGACAGGGGGATAACAGATACGCAGTATTTT
j_call: TRBJ1-6; v_call: TRBV25-1; d_call: -; clone_size: -; cdr3_aa: CASSESGHNSPLHF; cdr3_nt: TGTGCCAGCAGTGAATCCGGGCATAATTCACCCCTCCACTTT
j_call: TRBJ2-1; v_call: TRBV19; d_call: TRBD1; clone_size: -; cdr3_aa: CASSSGQGWNEQFF; cdr3_nt: TGTGCCAGTAGTTCGGGACAGGGGTGGAATGAGCAGTTCTTC
j_call: TRBJ2-7; v_call: TRBV12-3/TRBV12-4; d_call: -; clone_size: -; cdr3_aa: CASSPGRGSEQYF; cdr3_nt: TGTGCCAGCAGCCCAGGACGTGGATCGGAGCAGTACTTC
j_call: TRBJ1-1; v_call: TRBV5-6; d_call: -; clone_size: -; cdr3_aa: CASSPGASSAFF; cdr3_nt: TGTGCCAGCAGCCCAGGGGCTTCCTCAGCTTTCTTT
j_call: TRBJ1-6; v_call: TRBV18; d_call: -; clone_size: -; cdr3_aa: CASSPIGQDGNSPLHF; cdr3_nt: TGTGCCAGCTCACCAATCGGCCAGGACGGAAATTCACCCCTCCACTTT
j_call: TRBJ1-4; v_call: TRBV2; d_call: TRBD1; clone_size: -; cdr3_aa: CASRELTGGDEKLFF; cdr3_nt: TGTGCCAGCCGGGAGTTGACAGGGGGTGATGAAAAACTGTTTTTT
j_call: TRBJ1-5; v_call: TRBV12-3/TRBV12-4; d_call: TRBD1; clone_size: -; cdr3_aa: CASSRQGNQPQHF; cdr3_nt: TGTGCCAGCAGTAGACAGGGGAATCAGCCCCAGCATTTT
j_call: TRBJ2-2; v_call: TRBV5-6; d_call: TRBD1; clone_size: -; cdr3_aa: CASSPGTGGNTGELFF; cdr3_nt: TGTGCCAGCAGCCCCGGGACAGGGGGGAACACCGGGGAGCTGTTTTTT